This T cell receptor (beta chain) was sequenced during a study of T cells in Graves' hyperthyroidism and ophthalmopathy. Whole-study findings and limits: With a median lead of approximately 6.4 months before onset, the model predicted ophthalmopathy.

Authors of the study amplified TCR beta CDR3 regions from RNA transcripts. First-round RT-PCR of the TCR CDR3 relied on the HTBI primer set. Using its own MiXCR run on the multiplex PCR reads, TCRdb lists one record per CDR3 protein. The sample carries hundreds of thousands of distinct CDR3 sequences, roughly 13% recorded once. This clonotype was observed at least ten times. Its matching antigen is unknown. Diagnosis of hyperthyroidism was new in patients aged 18 to 65, and its duration was under 2 months. The study excluded patients with uncontrolled infection, other autoimmune disease, pregnancy or lactation. Orbital computed tomography, thyroid ultrasound, serum thyroxine and TRAb, and clinical symptoms together informed the diagnoses. The length of the CDR3 is 14 residues. Germline loops: CDR1 ENHRY, CDR2 SYGVKD. V was clipped by 4 bases and J by 0 bases, with 10 bases between them.

The rearrangement links TRBV10-3 to TRBJ2-7; a weak D match, TRBD2 (5 bases). The source is a woman aged 18 to 35 with Graves' hyperthyroidism. The sample comprised blood. Here the CDR3 reads CAISGEFISYEQYF. The CDR3 DNA follows: TGTGCCATCAGTGGGGAGTTCATCTCCTACGAGCAGTACTTC.